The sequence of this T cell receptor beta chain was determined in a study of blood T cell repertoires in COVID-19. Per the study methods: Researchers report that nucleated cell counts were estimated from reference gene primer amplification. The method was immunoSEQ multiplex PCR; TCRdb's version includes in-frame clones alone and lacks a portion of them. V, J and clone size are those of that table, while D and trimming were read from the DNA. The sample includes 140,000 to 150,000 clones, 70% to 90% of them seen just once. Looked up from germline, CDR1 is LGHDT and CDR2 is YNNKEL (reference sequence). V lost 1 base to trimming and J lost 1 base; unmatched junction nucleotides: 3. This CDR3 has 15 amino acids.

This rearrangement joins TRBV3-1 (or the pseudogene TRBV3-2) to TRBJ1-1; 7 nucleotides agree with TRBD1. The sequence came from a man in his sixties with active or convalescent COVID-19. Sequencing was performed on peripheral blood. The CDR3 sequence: CASSQGGTANTEAFF. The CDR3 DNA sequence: TGTGCCAGCAGCCAAGGAGGGACAGCGAACACTGAAGCTTTCTTT.